This TCR beta chain was retrieved from a study of cytomegalovirus exposure and HLA in healthy donors. About this clone: Its matching antigen is unknown.

Primers for the PCR totalled 60 Vbeta and 13 Jbeta. Using immunoSEQ multiplex PCR, the repertoire was profiled, and TCRdb retains in-frame clones only, with some absent. The sample has 180,000 or so clones, roughly four fifths seen once; the top ten hold around 3%. Notes on the study in general: Within an earlier analysis, most TCR beta V segments proved productive either about 90% or about 30% of the time.

With 5 bases clipped from V and 7 bases from J, the junction kept 7 bases outside the gene matches. Germline V gene data show CDR1 as MNHNS and CDR2 as SASEGT. There are 14 residues in the CDR3. The V call is TRBV6-1, the J call TRBJ2-7; 11 nucleotides match TRBD2. The clonotype comes from a male donor in good health and CMV-seronegative. The sequenced material came from PBMCs. CDR3 DNA: TGTGCCAGCAGTTATAGCGGGAGGGCCGGGGAGCAGTACTTC. This encodes CASSYSGRAGEQYF.